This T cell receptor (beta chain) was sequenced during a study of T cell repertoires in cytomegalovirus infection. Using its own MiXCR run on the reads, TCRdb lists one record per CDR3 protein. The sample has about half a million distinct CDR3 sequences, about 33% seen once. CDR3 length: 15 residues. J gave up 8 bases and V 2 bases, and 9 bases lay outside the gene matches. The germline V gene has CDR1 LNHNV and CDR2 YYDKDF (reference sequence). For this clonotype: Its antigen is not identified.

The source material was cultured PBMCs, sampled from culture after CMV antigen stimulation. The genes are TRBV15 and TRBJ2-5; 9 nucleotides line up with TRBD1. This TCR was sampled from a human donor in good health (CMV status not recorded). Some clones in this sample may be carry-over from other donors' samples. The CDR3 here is CATSRPPGQGPTQYF. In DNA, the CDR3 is TGTGCCACCAGCAGACCCCCGGGACAGGGACCCACCCAGTACTTC.